This T cell receptor beta chain was identified in a study of blood T cells in healthy people across ages (dated by TCRdb to the mid-2010s). Concerning the study at large: Template switching captured roughly one uniquely barcoded TCR beta cDNA molecule per two T cells in model experiments. Age-related changes in TCR beta repertoire diversity were measured in the study by deep sequencing normalized with unique cDNA molecular identifiers. The donors were split into four age groups: young (average approximately 16 years), middle-aged (39), aged (approximately 60) and long-lived (82). To avoid experimental bias, donors of different ages were distributed randomly across sequencing lanes. The study analyzed two additional independent replicas of 1 million unique cDNA reads from the same blood draw for two donors, one aged 18 to 29 and one aged 80 or older. General conclusions and limits of the study: Compared with the aged group, the long-lived group had more naive CD4+ T cells, fewer expanded clones and increased TCR diversity, a pattern suggesting age selection. Donor CMV infection status was unknown, potentially confounding age-related changes in expanded clonotypes. There was a strong correlation between observed TCR beta diversity and the percentage of naive T cells measured by flow cytometry. Estimates of total diversity based on one million sequenced T cells were regarded as lower bounds and as underestimates. As age increased, observed TCR beta diversity per million T cells dropped in a roughly linear way, and a significant reduction was already evident by age around 41. Since profiling was done on bulk unsorted PBMCs, naive and antigen-experienced compartments could not be conclusively compared.

Points on this clonotype: Its antigen remains unidentified. One base away there is no much larger clone; base qualities are not given.

From cysteine to phenylalanine, the CDR3 is 16 amino acids long. Only the CDR3 DNA is retained, 48 bases long and in frame from the first base. The germline V gene (reference sequence) specifies MNHEY as CDR1 and SMNVEV as CDR2. V has 6 bases trimmed and J has 12 bases trimmed; junction bases matching no gene number 15. The donors were roughly 40 Caucasian individuals from Russia, aged roughly 6 to 90 years, who were systemically healthy. Ten milliliters of peripheral blood were drawn from each donor into EDTA-treated Vacutainer tubes. Ficoll-Paque density-gradient centrifugation was used to isolate PBMCs, with at least 6 million per sample. Total RNA was extracted from PBMCs with Trizol reagent, with at least 6 micrograms obtained per sample. The percentages of naive CD45RAhigh/CD27high T cells were determined by flow cytometry on a PBMC aliquot from every donor. To prepare the library, 5' RACE was applied. Sequencing used an Illumina HiSeq 2500. The second PCR ran for about 6 to 11 cycles and used a J-beta primer mix along with a sample-barcoded 5' primer. A unique molecular identifier was introduced onto each TCR beta cDNA molecule by a template-switch 5' adaptor carrying 12 random nucleotides. Each sample yielded at least 2.5 million CDR3-containing paired-end reads. The Mint cDNA synthesis kit, primed by a TRBC-specific oligonucleotide, was used to synthesize first-strand cDNA from all RNA. All cDNA was treated with uracil-DNA glycosylase and then went through a first 18-cycle PCR with the universal primers M1SS and BC2_uni_R. In the source study's methods: Normalization of each sample was performed by random selection of 1 million high-quality reads, each carrying a distinct molecular identifier. Reads sharing molecular identifiers were discarded rather than binned into consensus sequences. CDR3 identification, clonotype clustering and error correction used MiTCR with a Q25 quality threshold and the strictest error-elimination algorithm. A nonparametric unseen species model with Euler transformation was used to estimate lower-bound total TCR beta diversity. TCRdb trimmed public reads at Q25 via fastp, called clones via MiXCR and kept in-frame beta chains. Rows are unified per CDR3 protein, each entry keeping the most common DNA and genes. TCRdb, not the authors, supplied the V and J calls. Here the sample has 1.2 million to 1.5 million distinct CDR3 sequences; 42% occur a single time. The ten largest clones capture 7% to 9% of the sample.

The V gene is TRBV27 and the J gene is TRBJ1-6; the junction holds 9 bases that match TRBD1. The source of this sequence is a woman aged 18 to 35 in good health. Sequences were obtained from blood. CDR3 sequence: CASRDQTGGHVGPLHF. The DNA is as follows: TGTGCCAGCAGAGACCAGACAGGGGGGCATGTCGGACCCCTCCACTTT.